A selection of T cell receptor beta chains follows, all from one sample in a study of CD8+ T cells in alopecia areata. Only in-frame clones appear in the TCRdb table, and some are missing; sequencing was by immunoSEQ multiplex PCR. Among around 140,000 clones listed, roughly 50% were seen once. The sequenced sample was CD4+ T cells sorted from blood, obtained at week 0. The receptors were gathered from a human donor with alopecia areata. Each CDR3 is given with its conserved first and last residue. Fields, in order: V gene, CDR3 length, clone size, J gene, D gene, CDR3 protein, CDR3 DNA. The D gene is left open where the match is weak. Expanded clones get a size class; other rows say once, few or many, or leave the size out.

v_call: TRBV1
cdr3_length: 16
clone_size: -
j_call: TRBJ2-3
d_call: -
cdr3_aa: CTSSHPSGASTDTQYF
cdr3_nt: TGCACCAGCAGCCATCCTAGCGGTGCTAGCACAGATACGCAGTATTTT

v_call: TRBV11-2
cdr3_length: 13
clone_size: once
j_call: TRBJ1-5
d_call: -
cdr3_aa: CASSLNLGQPQHF
cdr3_nt: TGTGCCAGCAGCTTAAATCTTGGCCAGCCCCAGCATTTT

v_call: TRBV7-9
cdr3_length: 14
clone_size: -
j_call: TRBJ2-1
d_call: TRBD2
cdr3_aa: CASSLRTSGVEQFF
cdr3_nt: TGTGCCAGCAGCTTGCGGACTAGCGGGGTGGAGCAGTTCTTC

v_call: TRBV2
cdr3_length: 14
clone_size: -
j_call: TRBJ1-1
d_call: -
cdr3_aa: CASKGDGMNTEAFF
cdr3_nt: TGTGCCAGCAAGGGGGACGGAATGAACACTGAAGCTTTCTTT

v_call: TRBV7-2
cdr3_length: 14
clone_size: -
j_call: TRBJ2-1
d_call: -
cdr3_aa: CASSSALSYNEQFF
cdr3_nt: TGTGCCAGCAGCTCCGCTCTCTCCTACAATGAGCAGTTCTTC

v_call: TRBV7-2
cdr3_length: 15
clone_size: -
j_call: TRBJ2-5
d_call: -
cdr3_aa: CASSLGAGWQETQYF
cdr3_nt: TGTGCCAGCAGCTTAGGGGCGGGGTGGCAAGAGACCCAGTACTTC

v_call: TRBV4-3
cdr3_length: 15
clone_size: -
j_call: TRBJ2-5
d_call: TRBD2
cdr3_aa: CASSTRGGGEETQYF
cdr3_nt: TGCGCCAGCAGCACCCGGGGGGGAGGTGAAGAGACCCAGTACTTC

v_call: TRBV5-1
cdr3_length: 14
clone_size: -
j_call: TRBJ2-1
d_call: TRBD1
cdr3_aa: CASSAARGYNEQFF
cdr3_nt: TGCGCCAGCAGCGCGGCCAGGGGGTACAATGAGCAGTTCTTC

v_call: TRBV9
cdr3_length: 20
clone_size: -
j_call: TRBJ2-4
d_call: -
cdr3_aa: CASSVDPASSVDLAKNIQYF
cdr3_nt: TGTGCCAGCAGCGTAGACCCTGCTTCCAGTGTGGATTTGGCCAAAAACATTCAGTACTTC

v_call: TRBV7-2
cdr3_length: 17
clone_size: -
j_call: TRBJ2-7
d_call: -
cdr3_aa: CASSLFPSGRLSYEQYF
cdr3_nt: TGTGCCAGCAGCTTATTCCCCTCTGGCCGACTCTCCTACGAGCAGTACTTC

v_call: TRBV5-6
cdr3_length: 13
clone_size: -
j_call: TRBJ1-1
d_call: -
cdr3_aa: CASSIGGPTEAFF
cdr3_nt: TGTGCCAGCAGCATAGGAGGGCCCACTGAAGCTTTCTTT

v_call: TRBV7-9
cdr3_length: 13
clone_size: once
j_call: TRBJ1-6
d_call: -
cdr3_aa: CASSSYLNSPLHF
cdr3_nt: TGTGCCAGCAGCTCGTACCTTAATTCACCCCTCCACTTT

v_call: TRBV4-1
cdr3_length: 17
clone_size: -
j_call: TRBJ2-6
d_call: TRBD1
cdr3_aa: CASSETGGASGANVLTF
cdr3_nt: TGCGCCAGCAGCGAGACAGGGGGCGCCTCTGGGGCCAACGTCCTGACTTTC

v_call: TRBV4-1
cdr3_length: 15
clone_size: -
j_call: TRBJ1-1
d_call: -
cdr3_aa: CASSLEEGGREEAFF
cdr3_nt: TGCGCCAGCAGCCTAGAAGAGGGGGGCCGGGAGGAGGCTTTCTTT

v_call: TRBV27
cdr3_length: 14
clone_size: few
j_call: TRBJ1-1
d_call: TRBD1
cdr3_aa: CASSLRQGGAEAFF
cdr3_nt: TGTGCCAGCAGTTTACGGCAGGGGGGCGCTGAAGCTTTCTTT

v_call: TRBV18
cdr3_length: 15
clone_size: -
j_call: TRBJ2-3
d_call: -
cdr3_aa: CASSPIAVSTDTQYF
cdr3_nt: TGTGCCAGCTCACCAATCGCAGTGAGCACAGATACGCAGTATTTT

v_call: TRBV7-2
cdr3_length: 14
clone_size: -
j_call: TRBJ2-7
d_call: -
cdr3_aa: CASSPRQSLYEQYF
cdr3_nt: TGTGCCAGCAGCCCCCGACAGAGCCTTTACGAGCAGTACTTC